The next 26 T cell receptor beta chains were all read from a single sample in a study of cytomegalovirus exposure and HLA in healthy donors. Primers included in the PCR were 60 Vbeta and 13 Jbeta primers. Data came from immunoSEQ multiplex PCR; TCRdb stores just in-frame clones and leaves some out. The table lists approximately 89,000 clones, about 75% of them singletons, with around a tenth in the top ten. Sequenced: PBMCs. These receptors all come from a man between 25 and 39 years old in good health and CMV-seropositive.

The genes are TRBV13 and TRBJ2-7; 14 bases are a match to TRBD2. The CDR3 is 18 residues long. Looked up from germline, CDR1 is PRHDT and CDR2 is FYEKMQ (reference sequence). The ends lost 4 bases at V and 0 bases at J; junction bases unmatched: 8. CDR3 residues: CASSSTGLAGEISYEQYF. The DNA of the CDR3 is TGTGCCAGCAGCTCGACGGGACTAGCGGGGGAGATCTCCTACGAGCAGTACTTC.

The CDR3 here is CASSSPGTNYGYTF. The CDR3 DNA follows: TGTGCCAGCAGCTCACCCGGTACTAACTATGGCTACACCTTC. V and J are TRBV5-5 and TRBJ1-2; D is undetermined. The CDR3 runs 14 residues. Germline V gene sequence: CDR1 SGHKS, CDR2 YYEKEE (reference sequence). The germline V and J ends were trimmed by 3 bases and 0 bases, with 9 bases remaining between them.

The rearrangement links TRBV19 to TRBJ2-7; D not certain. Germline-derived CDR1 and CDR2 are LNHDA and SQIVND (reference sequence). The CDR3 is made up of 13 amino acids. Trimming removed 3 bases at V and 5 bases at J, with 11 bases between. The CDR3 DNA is TGTGCCAGTAGTATTGGCCAAACCCACGAGCAGTACTTC. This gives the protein CASSIGQTHEQYF.

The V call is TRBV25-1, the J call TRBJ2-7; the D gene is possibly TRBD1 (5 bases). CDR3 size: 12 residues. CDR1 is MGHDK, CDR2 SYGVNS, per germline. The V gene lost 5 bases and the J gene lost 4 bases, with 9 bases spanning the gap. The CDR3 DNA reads TGTGCCAGCAGTCTATCAGGGTACGAGCAGTACTTC. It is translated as CASSLSGYEQYF.

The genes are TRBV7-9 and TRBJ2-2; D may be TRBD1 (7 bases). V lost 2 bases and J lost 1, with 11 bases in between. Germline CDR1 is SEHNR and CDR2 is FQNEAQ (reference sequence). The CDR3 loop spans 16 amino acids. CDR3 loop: CASSLYQGGNTGELFF. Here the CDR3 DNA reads TGTGCCAGCAGCTTATACCAGGGGGGGAACACCGGGGAGCTGTTTTTT.

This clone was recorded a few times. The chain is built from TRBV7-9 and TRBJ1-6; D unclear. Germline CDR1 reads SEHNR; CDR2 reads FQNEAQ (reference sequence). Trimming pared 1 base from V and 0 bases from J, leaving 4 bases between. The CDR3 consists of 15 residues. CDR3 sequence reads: CASSLGSSYNSPLHF. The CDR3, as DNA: TGTGCCAGCAGCTTAGGGAGCTCCTATAATTCACCCCTCCACTTT.

The CDR3 nucleotides are TGTGCCAGCAGTGAAGGCGACAGGCTGAATCAGCCCCAGCATTTT. Its protein product is CASSEGDRLNQPQHF. The chain joins TRBV2 to TRBJ1-5; weak D call: TRBD1 (6 bases). Germline V gives CDR1 SNHLY, CDR2 FYNNEI. The CDR3 totals 15 residues. Trimming cost V 1 base and J 4 bases, with 11 bases left between them.

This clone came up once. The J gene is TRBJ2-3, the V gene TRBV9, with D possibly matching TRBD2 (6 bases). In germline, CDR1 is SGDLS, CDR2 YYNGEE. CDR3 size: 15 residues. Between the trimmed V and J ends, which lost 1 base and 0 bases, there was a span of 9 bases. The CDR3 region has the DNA TGTGCCAGCAGCGTATACGGGGGAAGCACAGATACGCAGTATTTT. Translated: CASSVYGGSTDTQYF.

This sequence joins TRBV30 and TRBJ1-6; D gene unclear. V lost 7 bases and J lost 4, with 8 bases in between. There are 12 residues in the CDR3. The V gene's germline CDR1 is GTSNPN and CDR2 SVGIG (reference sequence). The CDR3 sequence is CASQEYNSPLHF. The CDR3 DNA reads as TGTGCCTCCCAGGAATATAATTCACCCCTCCACTTT.

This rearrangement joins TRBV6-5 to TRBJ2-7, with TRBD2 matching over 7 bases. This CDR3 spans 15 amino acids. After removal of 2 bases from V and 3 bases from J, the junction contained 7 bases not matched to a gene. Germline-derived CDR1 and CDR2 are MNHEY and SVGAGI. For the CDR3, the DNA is TGTGCCAGCAGTTACCATCCTAGCGGAAACTACGAGCAGTACTTC. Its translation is CASSYHPSGNYEQYF.

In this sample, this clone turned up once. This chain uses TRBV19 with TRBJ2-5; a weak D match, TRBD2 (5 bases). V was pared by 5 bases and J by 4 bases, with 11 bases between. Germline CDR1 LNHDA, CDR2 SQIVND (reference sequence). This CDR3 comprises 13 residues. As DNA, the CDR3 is TGTGCCAGTAGTTTAGGGCTAGCAGAGACCCAGTACTTC. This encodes CASSLGLAETQYF. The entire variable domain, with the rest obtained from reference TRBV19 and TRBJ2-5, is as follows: DGGITQSPKYLFRKEGQNVTLSCEQNLNHDAMYWYRQDPGQGLRLIYYSQIVNDFQKGDIAEGYSVSREKKESFPLTVTSAQKNPTAFYLCASSLGLAETQYFGPGTRLLVL.

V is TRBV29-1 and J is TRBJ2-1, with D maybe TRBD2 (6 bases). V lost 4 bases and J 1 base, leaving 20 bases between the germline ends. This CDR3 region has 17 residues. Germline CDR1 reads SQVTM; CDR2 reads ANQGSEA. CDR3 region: CSVVGDLKLLSYNEQFF. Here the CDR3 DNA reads TGCAGCGTTGTGGGGGACTTGAAACTATTATCCTACAATGAGCAGTTCTTC.

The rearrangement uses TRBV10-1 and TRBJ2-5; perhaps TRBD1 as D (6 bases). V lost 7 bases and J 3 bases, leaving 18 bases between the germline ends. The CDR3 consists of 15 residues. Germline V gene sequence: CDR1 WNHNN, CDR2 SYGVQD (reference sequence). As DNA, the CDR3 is TGCGCCAGCATAGGGCTTCCAGGGGTCGAAGAGACCCAGTACTTC. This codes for CASIGLPGVEETQYF.

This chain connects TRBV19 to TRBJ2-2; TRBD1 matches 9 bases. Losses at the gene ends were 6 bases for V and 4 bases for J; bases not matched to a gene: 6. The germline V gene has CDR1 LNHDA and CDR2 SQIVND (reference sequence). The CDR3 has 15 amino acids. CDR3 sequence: CASSTGGVGTGELFF. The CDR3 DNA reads TGTGCCAGTAGCACAGGGGGCGTAGGCACCGGGGAGCTGTTTTTT.

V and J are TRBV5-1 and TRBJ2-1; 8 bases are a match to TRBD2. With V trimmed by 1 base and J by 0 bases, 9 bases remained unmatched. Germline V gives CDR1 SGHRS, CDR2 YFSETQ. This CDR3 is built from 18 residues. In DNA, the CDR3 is TGCGCCAGCAGCTTGCGGGGGACTAGTGAAAGCTCCTACAATGAGCAGTTCTTC. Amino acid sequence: CASSLRGTSESSYNEQFF.

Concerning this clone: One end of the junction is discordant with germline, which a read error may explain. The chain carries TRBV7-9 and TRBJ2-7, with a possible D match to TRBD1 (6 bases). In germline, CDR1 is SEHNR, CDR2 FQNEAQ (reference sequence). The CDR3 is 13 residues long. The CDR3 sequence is CSSSLTGPYEQYF. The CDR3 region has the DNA TGTTCCAGCAGCTTAACAGGGCCCTACGAGCAGTACTTC.

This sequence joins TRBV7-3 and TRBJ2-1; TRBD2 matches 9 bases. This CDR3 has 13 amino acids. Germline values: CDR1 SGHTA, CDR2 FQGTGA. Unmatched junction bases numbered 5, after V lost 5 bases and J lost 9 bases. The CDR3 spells CASSQGTSTEQFF. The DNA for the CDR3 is TGTGCCAGCAGCCAAGGGACTAGCACTGAGCAGTTCTTC.

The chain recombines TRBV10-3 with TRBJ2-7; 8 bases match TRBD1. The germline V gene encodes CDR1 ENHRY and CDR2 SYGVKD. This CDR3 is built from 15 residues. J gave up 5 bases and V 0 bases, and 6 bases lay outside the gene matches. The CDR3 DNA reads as TGTGCCATCAGTGAGTCGAGGCAGGGGGCAGACGAGCAGTACTTC. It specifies CAISESRQGADEQYF.

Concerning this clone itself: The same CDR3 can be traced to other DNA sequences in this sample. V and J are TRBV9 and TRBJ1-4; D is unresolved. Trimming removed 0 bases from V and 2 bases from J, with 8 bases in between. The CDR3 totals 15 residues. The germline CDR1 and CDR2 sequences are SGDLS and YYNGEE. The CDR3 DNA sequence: TGTGCCAGCAGCGTAGGGGAGGCGACTAATGAAAAACTGTTTTTT. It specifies CASSVGEATNEKLFF.

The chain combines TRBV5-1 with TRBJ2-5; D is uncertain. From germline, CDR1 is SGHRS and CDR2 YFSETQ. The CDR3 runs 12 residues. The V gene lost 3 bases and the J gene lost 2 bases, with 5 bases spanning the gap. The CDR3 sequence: CASSWQQETQYF. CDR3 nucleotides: TGCGCCAGCAGCTGGCAGCAAGAGACCCAGTACTTC.

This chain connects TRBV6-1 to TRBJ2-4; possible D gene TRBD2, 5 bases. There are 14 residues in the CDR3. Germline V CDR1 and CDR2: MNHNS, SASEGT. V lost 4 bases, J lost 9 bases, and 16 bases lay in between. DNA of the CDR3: TGTGCCAGCAGTGGGCCGGCCCTCCGGGGCATTCAGTACTTC. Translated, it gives CASSGPALRGIQYF.

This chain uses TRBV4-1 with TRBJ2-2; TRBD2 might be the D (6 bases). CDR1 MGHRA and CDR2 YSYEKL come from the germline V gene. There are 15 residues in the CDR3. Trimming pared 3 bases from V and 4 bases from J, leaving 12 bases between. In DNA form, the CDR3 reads TGCGCCAGCAGCCACGGAGGGGCCCTCACCGGGGAGCTGTTTTTT. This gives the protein CASSHGGALTGELFF.

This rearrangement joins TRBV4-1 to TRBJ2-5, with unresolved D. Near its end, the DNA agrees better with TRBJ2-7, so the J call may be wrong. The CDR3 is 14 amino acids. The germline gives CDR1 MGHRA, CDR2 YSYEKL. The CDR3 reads CASSRVRGTYEQYF. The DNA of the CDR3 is TGCGCCAGCAGTCGAGTTCGCGGCACCTACGAGCAGTACTTC.

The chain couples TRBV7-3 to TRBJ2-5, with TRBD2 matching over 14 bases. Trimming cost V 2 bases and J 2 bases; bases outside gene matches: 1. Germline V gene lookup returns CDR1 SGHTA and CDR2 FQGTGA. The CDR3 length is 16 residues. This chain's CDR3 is CASSLGTSGGQETQYF. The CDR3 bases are TGTGCCAGCAGCTTAGGGACTAGCGGGGGTCAAGAGACCCAGTACTTC.

Here the CDR3 reads CASSPTGSGTQYF. Here the CDR3 DNA reads TGTGCCAGCAGCCCGACAGGGTCGGGGACCCAGTACTTC. The chain recombines TRBV7-6 with TRBJ2-5; 7 nucleotides match TRBD1. The CDR3 loop spans 13 amino acids. CDR1 SGHVS and CDR2 FNYEAQ come from the germline V gene. The junction had 7 bases not matched to a gene; V was cut back by 5 bases and J by 7 bases.

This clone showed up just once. The CDR3 DNA sequence: TGTGCCAGTAGTATCAGGGATAGCAATCAGCCCCAGCATTTT. It specifies CASSIRDSNQPQHF. The rearrangement joins TRBV19 to TRBJ1-5; a possible D gene is TRBD1 (5 bases). Germline V gene sequence: CDR1 LNHDA, CDR2 SQIVND (reference sequence). The CDR3 has 14 amino acids. Trimming removed 3 bases from V and 0 bases from J, with 6 bases in between.